These 17 T cell receptor beta chains originate from one sample sequenced in a study of cytomegalovirus exposure and HLA in healthy donors. A multiplex PCR was run with 60 Vbeta primers and 13 Jbeta primers. Repertoires were generated with immunoSEQ multiplex PCR, while TCRdb's copy carries only in-frame clones and drops some. The repertoire holds some 140,000 clones, 70% to 85% seen once, with 8.8% in the top ten. Sequencing used PBMCs. The receptors derive from a woman in her forties or fifties in good health and CMV-seropositive.

V gene TRBV6-6 combines with J gene TRBJ1-2; 8 bases are a match to TRBD1. Unmatched junction bases numbered 4, after V lost 7 bases and J lost 3 bases. The CDR3 has 13 residues. Germline-derived CDR1 and CDR2 are MNHNY and SVGAGI (reference sequence). The CDR3 loop is CASTDREHYGYTF. In DNA form, the CDR3 reads TGTGCCAGCACGGACAGGGAACACTATGGCTACACCTTC.

The chain has TRBV27 and TRBJ1-1, with TRBD1 matching over 8 bases. Germline loops: CDR1 MNHEY, CDR2 SMNVEV (reference sequence). This CDR3 contains 14 residues. V lost 6 bases and J lost 4; bases outside the gene matches: 7. The CDR3 reads CASSDKQGGTEAFF. The CDR3 DNA follows: TGTGCCAGCAGCGACAAACAGGGGGGCACTGAAGCTTTCTTT.

This chain connects TRBV5-3 to TRBJ2-5; D uncertain. TRBV5-3 is marked as an open reading frame, function uncertain. The length of the CDR3 is 16 residues. Trimming removed 3 bases from V and 1 base from J, with 16 bases in between. The CDR3 here is CARSWRPGPSQETQYF. The CDR3 DNA sequence: TGTGCCAGAAGCTGGAGACCGGGTCCTAGCCAAGAGACCCAGTACTTC.

The V gene is TRBV11-3, the J gene TRBJ1-1; D is perhaps TRBD1 (5 bases). This CDR3 is 14 amino acids long. V shed 5 bases and J shed 2 bases, with 12 bases lying between them. Germline CDR1 and CDR2: SGHNT and YENEEA. CDR3 bases: TGTGCCAGCAGCCCTGGGGGGGGAAACACTGAAGCTTTCTTT. Translating gives CASSPGGGNTEAFF.

This chain uses TRBV30 with TRBJ1-5; D possibly corresponds to TRBD1 (5 bases). CDR3 length: 13 residues. V was trimmed by 5 bases and J by 3 bases, leaving 11 bases between them. Germline assignment: CDR1 GTSNPN and CDR2 SVGIG (reference sequence). The DNA of the CDR3 is TGTGCCTGGGGCCGACAGATCAATCAGCCCCAGCATTTT. Translated: CAWGRQINQPQHF.

The chain links TRBV28 to TRBJ1-1; D is possibly TRBD1 (5 bases). With 8 bases removed from V and 1 base from J, the gap between germline ends came to 14 bases. Looked up from germline, CDR1 is MDHEN and CDR2 is SYDVKM. This CDR3 region has 14 residues. The CDR3 sequence is CASRQTGANTEAFF. DNA for the CDR3: TGTGCCAGCCGACAAACAGGTGCGAACACTGAAGCTTTCTTT.

In the case of this clone: The sample has other DNA sequences that encode this CDR3 too. The CDR3 loop is CASSYSRRETQYF. The DNA of the CDR3 is TGTGCCAGCAGTTACTCTCGGCGGGAGACCCAGTACTTC. The chain employs TRBV6-5 and TRBJ2-5; D remains unclear. In germline, CDR1 is MNHEY, CDR2 SVGAGI. The CDR3 contains 13 residues. V lost 0 bases and J lost 5, with 7 bases in between.

The chain carries TRBV2 and TRBJ1-3; D unresolved. Trimming left V 6 bases short and J 4 bases short, with 16 bases between. Germline assignment: CDR1 SNHLY and CDR2 FYNNEI. The CDR3 is made up of 15 amino acids. The CDR3 region is CASSAAGRLGNTIYF. DNA of the CDR3: TGTGCCAGCAGCGCGGCGGGCAGGTTGGGAAACACCATATATTTT.

This clone was counted many times. The chain joins TRBV6-6 to TRBJ2-1; tentative D call: TRBD1 (5 bases). Germline values: CDR1 MNHNY, CDR2 SVGAGI (reference sequence). Trimming stripped 5 bases from V and 3 bases from J, with 8 bases between. This CDR3 is 13 amino acids long. As DNA, the CDR3 is TGTGCCAGCAGTACTCAGGGCTACAATGAGCAGTTCTTC. Translation: CASSTQGYNEQFF.

The gene calls are TRBV7-3 and TRBJ2-1, with 8 bases that match TRBD2. Looked up from germline, CDR1 is SGHTA and CDR2 is FQGTGA. CDR3 length: 13 amino acids. V shed 4 bases and J 9 bases; nucleotides not matched to a gene: 5. The CDR3 bases are TGTGCCAGCAGCTCCGCCGGGGGGGGTGAGCAGTTCTTC. Translated, it gives CASSSAGGGEQFF.

The chain combines TRBV7-3 with TRBJ2-6, with no clear D. The V gene lost 8 bases and the J gene lost 0 bases, with 8 bases spanning the gap. The CDR3 runs 14 residues. Germline values: CDR1 SGHTA, CDR2 FQGTGA. The CDR3 nucleotides are TGTGCCAGCGGGCCTCCCTCTGGGGCCAACGTCCTGACTTTC. Encoded protein: CASGPPSGANVLTF.

This chain links TRBV29-1 with TRBJ2-3; D uncertain. The CDR3 spans 14 residues. Germline V lookup: CDR1 SQVTM, CDR2 ANQGSEA. The V end was cut by 7 bases, the J end by 1 base, with 15 bases between. CDR3 region: CSARIEFGTDTQYF. Here the CDR3 DNA reads TGCAGCGCCCGTATCGAGTTTGGCACAGATACGCAGTATTTT.

This clone was counted between two and nine times. The V and J genes are TRBV14 and TRBJ2-3; D not resolved. V lost 0 bases, J lost 4 bases, and 14 bases lay in between. CDR1 is SGHDN, CDR2 FVKESK, per germline. The CDR3 sequence is 16 residues long. The CDR3 DNA reads TGTGCCAGCAGCCAAGATGTCGGGTTACGGTCAGATACGCAGTATTTT. Translated: CASSQDVGLRSDTQYF.

The chain employs TRBV28 and TRBJ1-2, with 7 positions matching TRBD1. The CDR3 is 14 amino acids. Germline CDR1 and CDR2: MDHEN and SYDVKM. V was clipped by 6 bases and J by 0 bases; unmatched bases: 4. The CDR3 DNA reads TGTGCCAGCAGCACAGGGGACGCTAACTATGGCTACACCTTC. Its protein is CASSTGDANYGYTF.

The chain joins TRBV11-3 to TRBJ2-7; 10 bases fit TRBD2. Germline CDR1 is SGHNT and CDR2 is YENEEA. The CDR3 contains 14 residues. V was clipped by 5 bases and J by 7 bases; unmatched bases: 8. CDR3 in amino acids: CASSEAGGLGEQYF. The CDR3, as DNA: TGTGCCAGCAGCGAAGCGGGGGGGCTGGGGGAGCAGTACTTC.

The chain recombines TRBV7-3 with TRBJ2-3; 10 positions match TRBD2. Trimming cost V 4 bases and J 2 bases; bases outside gene matches: 9. Germline V gives CDR1 SGHTA, CDR2 FQGTGA. The CDR3 is 17 amino acids. The CDR3 DNA sequence: TGTGCCAGCAGCTCCTGGACTAGCGGCCCTTTCACAGATACGCAGTATTTT. Residues: CASSSWTSGPFTDTQYF.

The chain combines TRBV5-1 with TRBJ2-3; the match to TRBD2 covers 8 bases. V lost 4 bases and J lost 0; bases outside the gene matches: 10. This CDR3 has 17 residues. Per germline, CDR1 SGHRS and CDR2 YFSETQ. For the CDR3, the DNA is TGCGCCAGCAGCCCCCAAGCGGGAGATACTAGCACAGATACGCAGTATTTT. Protein: CASSPQAGDTSTDTQYF.